These T cell receptor beta chains were read from a single sample in a study of blood T cell repertoires in COVID-19. The table came from immunoSEQ multiplex PCR; TCRdb's copy has only in-frame clones and leaves some out. The sample holds 60,000 to 70,000 clones, around four fifths seen once. Sequencing was carried out using peripheral blood. The receptors come from a woman aged 65 to 85 with acute or convalescent COVID-19. CDR3s include the opening cysteine and the closing phenylalanine or tryptophan. Each record gives: clone size, V gene, J gene, D gene, CDR3 protein, CDR3 DNA. The D gene is left open where the match is weak. Not all rows give a size; the values are once, few, many and, for expanded clones, a class.

clone_size: once
v_call: TRBV24-1
j_call: TRBJ1-2
d_call: .
cdr3_aa: CATSDLDSNYGYTF
cdr3_nt: TGTGCCACCAGTGATTTGGACTCCAACTATGGCTACACCTTC

clone_size: .
v_call: TRBV2
j_call: TRBJ2-5
d_call: .
cdr3_aa: CASPGGQQETQYF
cdr3_nt: TGTGCCAGCCCCGGGGGACAGCAAGAGACCCAGTACTTC

clone_size: .
v_call: TRBV5-1
j_call: TRBJ2-4
d_call: TRBD2
cdr3_aa: CASSLFGGGTPVNIQYF
cdr3_nt: TGCGCCAGCAGCTTGTTCGGCGGGGGGACCCCGGTAAACATTCAGTACTTC

clone_size: .
v_call: TRBV6-2/TRBV6-3
j_call: TRBJ2-1
d_call: TRBD2
cdr3_aa: CASSYRKLAGGTNEQFF
cdr3_nt: TGTGCCAGCAGTTACCGGAAGCTAGCGGGGGGAACAAATGAGCAGTTCTTC

clone_size: .
v_call: TRBV10-3
j_call: TRBJ1-3
d_call: .
cdr3_aa: CAISDPTGSGNTIYF
cdr3_nt: TGTGCCATCAGTGACCCCACAGGGTCCGGAAACACCATATATTTT

clone_size: few
v_call: TRBV13
j_call: TRBJ2-5
d_call: .
cdr3_aa: CASSSYGETQYF
cdr3_nt: TGTGCCAGCAGCTCTTACGGAGAGACCCAGTACTTC

clone_size: .
v_call: TRBV4-1
j_call: TRBJ2-2
d_call: .
cdr3_aa: CASSQEPTPNTGELFF
cdr3_nt: TGCGCCAGCAGCCAAGAGCCGACTCCGAACACCGGGGAGCTGTTTTTT

clone_size: .
v_call: TRBV2
j_call: TRBJ2-5
d_call: TRBD2
cdr3_aa: CASALAPQETQYF
cdr3_nt: TGTGCCAGCGCACTAGCGCCTCAAGAGACCCAGTACTTC

clone_size: .
v_call: TRBV12-3/TRBV12-4
j_call: TRBJ2-5
d_call: TRBD1
cdr3_aa: CASSMTGEETQYF
cdr3_nt: TGTGCCAGCAGTATGACAGGGGAGGAGACCCAGTACTTC

clone_size: .
v_call: TRBV2
j_call: TRBJ1-1
d_call: TRBD1
cdr3_aa: CASRDRGFAEAFF
cdr3_nt: TGTGCCAGCAGGGACAGGGGGTTCGCTGAAGCTTTCTTT

clone_size: once
v_call: TRBV5-6
j_call: TRBJ1-6
d_call: .
cdr3_aa: CASSLLSSYNSPLHF
cdr3_nt: TGTGCCAGCAGCTTGCTGAGCTCCTATAATTCACCCCTCCACTTT

clone_size: .
v_call: TRBV5-6
j_call: TRBJ2-5
d_call: .
cdr3_aa: CASSLLGGGTWETQYF
cdr3_nt: TGTGCCAGCAGCCTTCTGGGTGGGGGCACATGGGAGACCCAGTACTTC

clone_size: .
v_call: TRBV7-2
j_call: TRBJ1-4
d_call: .
cdr3_aa: CASSLESGGGEKLFF
cdr3_nt: TGTGCCAGCAGCTTAGAATCGGGGGGTGGTGAAAAACTGTTTTTT

clone_size: .
v_call: TRBV27
j_call: TRBJ2-1
d_call: TRBD2
cdr3_aa: CASSPPRLAGGQAKQFF
cdr3_nt: TGTGCCAGCAGTCCTCCTCGACTAGCGGGGGGGCAGGCCAAGCAGTTCTTC

clone_size: .
v_call: TRBV7-2
j_call: TRBJ2-5
d_call: TRBD1
cdr3_aa: CASTGRRTGGTETQYF
cdr3_nt: TGTGCCAGCACCGGAAGGCGAACAGGGGGCACCGAGACCCAGTACTTC

clone_size: .
v_call: TRBV6-5
j_call: TRBJ1-3
d_call: .
cdr3_aa: CASRRYRSSGNTIYF
cdr3_nt: TGTGCCAGCAGGCGATACAGGAGCTCTGGAAACACCATATATTTT

clone_size: .
v_call: TRBV6-5
j_call: TRBJ2-7
d_call: .
cdr3_aa: CASRFDKAYEQYF
cdr3_nt: TGTGCCAGCAGATTCGACAAGGCCTACGAGCAGTACTTC

clone_size: .
v_call: TRBV7-3
j_call: TRBJ1-2
d_call: TRBD1
cdr3_aa: CASSLQGEGGYTF
cdr3_nt: TGTGCCAGCAGCCTACAGGGGGAGGGAGGCTACACCTTC

clone_size: .
v_call: TRBV5-8
j_call: TRBJ2-6
d_call: .
cdr3_aa: CASRMRGANVLTF
cdr3_nt: TGTGCCAGCCGCATGAGGGGGGCCAACGTCCTGACTTTC

clone_size: once
v_call: TRBV30
j_call: TRBJ1-5
d_call: .
cdr3_aa: CAWSVPRRRQPQHF
cdr3_nt: TGTGCCTGGAGTGTACCTAGGAGGCGTCAGCCCCAGCATTTT

clone_size: once
v_call: TRBV11-2
j_call: TRBJ2-1
d_call: .
cdr3_aa: CASSLAGVKYNEQFF
cdr3_nt: TGTGCCAGCAGCTTAGCGGGGGTCAAGTACAATGAGCAGTTCTTC

clone_size: .
v_call: TRBV15
j_call: TRBJ1-1
d_call: .
cdr3_aa: CATSRDPGLMNTEAFF
cdr3_nt: TGTGCCACCAGCAGAGATCCAGGGCTTATGAACACTGAAGCTTTCTTT

clone_size: few
v_call: TRBV18
j_call: TRBJ1-4
d_call: .
cdr3_aa: CASSFSVATNEKLFF
cdr3_nt: TGTGCCAGCTCATTCTCGGTCGCAACTAATGAAAAACTGTTTTTT

clone_size: .
v_call: TRBV2
j_call: TRBJ1-1
d_call: TRBD1
cdr3_aa: CASRRQGGNTEAFF
cdr3_nt: TGTGCCAGCAGGCGACAGGGAGGGAACACTGAAGCTTTCTTT

clone_size: .
v_call: TRBV13
j_call: TRBJ2-7
d_call: .
cdr3_aa: CASSLTPKTDRRRNSYEQYF
cdr3_nt: TGTGCCAGCAGCCTCACCCCCAAGACAGACAGGCGAAGAAACTCCTACGAGCAGTACTTC

clone_size: once
v_call: TRBV9
j_call: TRBJ1-1
d_call: .
cdr3_aa: CASSVGLGGTEAFF
cdr3_nt: TGTGCCAGCAGCGTAGGTCTGGGGGGCACTGAAGCTTTCTTT

clone_size: .
v_call: TRBV18
j_call: TRBJ2-5
d_call: TRBD1
cdr3_aa: CASMTGSQETQYF
cdr3_nt: TGTGCCAGTATGACAGGGTCCCAAGAGACCCAGTACTTC

clone_size: few
v_call: TRBV10-3
j_call: TRBJ1-1
d_call: .
cdr3_aa: CAISESQAVAEAFF
cdr3_nt: TGTGCCATCAGTGAGTCACAGGCGGTGGCTGAAGCTTTCTTT

clone_size: .
v_call: TRBV5-6
j_call: TRBJ2-7
d_call: .
cdr3_aa: CASSLGRAYEQYF
cdr3_nt: TGTGCCAGCAGCTTGGGACGGGCCTACGAGCAGTACTTC

clone_size: .
v_call: TRBV9
j_call: TRBJ2-3
d_call: TRBD2
cdr3_aa: CASSASSGEIGDTQYF
cdr3_nt: TGTGCCAGCAGCGCAAGTAGCGGGGAAATCGGGGATACGCAGTATTTT

clone_size: .
v_call: TRBV28
j_call: TRBJ1-2
d_call: .
cdr3_aa: CASSSPTRVSYGYTF
cdr3_nt: TGTGCCAGCAGTTCTCCGACAAGAGTAAGCTATGGCTACACCTTC

clone_size: .
v_call: TRBV29-1
j_call: TRBJ2-3
d_call: TRBD1
cdr3_aa: CSVEGSNRGPDTQYF
cdr3_nt: TGCAGCGTTGAAGGGTCGAACAGGGGCCCAGATACGCAGTATTTT

clone_size: .
v_call: TRBV7-2
j_call: TRBJ2-5
d_call: .
cdr3_aa: CASTSRGRETQYF
cdr3_nt: TGTGCCAGCACCTCTCGAGGCCGGGAGACCCAGTACTTC